What follows are 17 T cell receptor beta chains derived from one specimen sequenced in a study of shared clonotypes between healthy human individuals. Profiling relied on immunoSEQ multiplex PCR, and the TCRdb table lists in-frame clones only, not all of them. This table holds about 2,500,000 clones, around nine tenths found once. Sequences were obtained from naive CD4+ T cells sorted from blood. Subset noted: CD45RA+ positively selected. The origin of the receptors is a man aged 18 to 30 in good health.

The rearrangement links TRBV6-6 to TRBJ2-3, with 10 bases that match TRBD2. The CDR3 is made up of 14 amino acids. After removal of 2 bases from V and 7 bases from J, the junction contained 3 bases not matched to a gene. The germline V gene encodes CDR1 MNHNY and CDR2 SVGAGI (reference sequence). CDR3 sequence reads: CASSYERGGYTQYF. The CDR3 nucleotides are TGTGCCAGCAGTTACGAGCGGGGGGGGTATACGCAGTATTTT.

Remarks on this clone: Other DNA sequences of this sample code for an identical CDR3. The rearrangement links TRBV18 to TRBJ2-5, with D unclear. V was clipped by 2 bases and J by 5 bases, with 3 bases between them. This CDR3 contains 11 residues. Germline CDR1 is KGHSH and CDR2 is LQKENI. CDR3 in amino acids: CASSPSETQYF. CDR3 in DNA: TGTGCCAGCTCACCATCGGAGACCCAGTACTTC.

The chain recombines TRBV9 with TRBJ1-6, with a tentative D call TRBD1 (5 bases). With 4 bases removed from V and 0 bases from J, the gap between germline ends came to 11 bases. Germline V CDR1 and CDR2: SGDLS, YYNGEE. The CDR3 has 16 residues. In nucleotides, the CDR3 is TGTGCCAGCAGCACGACAGAAACCTCCTATAATTCACCCCTCCACTTT. It translates to CASSTTETSYNSPLHF.

The rearrangement joins TRBV5-4 to TRBJ2-5; 11 positions match TRBD2. Germline-derived CDR1 and CDR2 are SGHNT and YYREEE (reference sequence). The V gene end was trimmed by 4 bases and the J gene end by 4 bases; junction bases not matched to a gene: 3. This CDR3 has 14 amino acids. CDR3 sequence reads: CASSNGLAGETQYF. CDR3 bases: TGTGCCAGCAGCAACGGACTAGCGGGAGAGACCCAGTACTTC.

To note about this clone: Other DNA sequences in the same sample also yield this CDR3. The V gene is TRBV19, the J gene TRBJ2-3; D is perhaps TRBD1 or TRBD2 (5 bases each). Germline loops: CDR1 LNHDA, CDR2 SQIVND (reference sequence). This CDR3 comprises 15 residues. V was shortened by 5 bases and J by 0 bases, with 12 bases between the two germline ends. The CDR3 here is CASSSLGPSTDTQYF. The CDR3, as DNA: TGTGCCAGTAGTTCACTGGGACCTAGCACAGATACGCAGTATTTT.

This clone was seen a single time. The CDR3 nucleotides are TGTGCCAGCAGTTTACCTCCGGGACAGGGCTACGAGCAGTACTTC. This gives the protein CASSLPPGQGYEQYF. The chain uses TRBV28 and TRBJ2-7; 9 bases line up with TRBD1. V was clipped by 2 bases and J by 3 bases; unmatched bases: 5. CDR1 and CDR2 from the germline V gene are MDHEN and SYDVKM. The CDR3 has 15 residues.

CDR3 nucleotide sequence: TGTGCCAGCAGTTTCTTGACAGGGGGCTATTCACCCCTCCACTTT. Translated, it gives CASSFLTGGYSPLHF. The V call is TRBV27, the J call TRBJ1-6; 10 nucleotides line up with TRBD1. The CDR3 sequence is 15 residues long. The V gene's germline CDR1 is MNHEY and CDR2 SMNVEV (reference sequence). The ends lost 3 bases at V and 8 bases at J; junction bases unmatched: 4.

The chain links TRBV4-1 to TRBJ1-2; D unresolved. The germline CDR1 and CDR2 sequences are MGHRA and YSYEKL. CDR3 length: 15 residues. The ends were cut back, 4 bases at V and 0 bases at J, with 12 bases in the middle. CDR3 sequence: CASSPAGWANYGYTF. CDR3 nucleotide sequence: TGCGCCAGCAGCCCCGCGGGGTGGGCTAACTATGGCTACACCTTC.

V usage is TRBV28 and J usage is TRBJ1-2, with D tentatively TRBD1 (6 bases). The CDR3 is 12 amino acids. Trimming cost V 10 bases and J 7 bases, with 16 bases left between them. Germline CDR1 and CDR2: MDHEN and SYDVKM. CDR3 nucleotide sequence: TGTGCCACCCGTGGGGGGCCCCTTGGCTACACCTTC. It codes for CATRGGPLGYTF.

The V and J genes are TRBV4-1 and TRBJ2-1, with TRBD2 as a possible D gene (5 bases). Between the trimmed V and J ends, which lost 0 bases and 2 bases, there was a span of 14 bases. This CDR3 contains 17 residues. The V gene's germline CDR1 is MGHRA and CDR2 YSYEKL. The CDR3 nucleotides read TGCGCCAGCAGCCAAGAGGGAAGAGGGTTCCCCTACAATGAGCAGTTCTTC. Its translation is CASSQEGRGFPYNEQFF.

The V call is TRBV6-5, the J call TRBJ2-3; D is possibly TRBD2 (5 bases). The CDR3 loop spans 14 amino acids. The germline V gene has CDR1 MNHEY and CDR2 SVGAGI. V lost 8 bases and J lost 3, with 15 bases in between. CDR3 nucleotides: TGTGCCAGCCGACGGGGAGTAGGGACAGATACGCAGTATTTT. Its protein is CASRRGVGTDTQYF.

The rearrangement links TRBV30 to TRBJ2-3, with TRBD2 as a possible D gene (6 bases). The germline gives CDR1 GTSNPN, CDR2 SVGIG (reference sequence). CDR3 size: 14 residues. The V and J ends lost 0 bases and 6 bases respectively, with 13 bases between them. The CDR3 here is CAWSVGRESDTQYF. The CDR3 DNA reads as TGTGCCTGGAGTGTGGGCCGGGAGTCCGATACGCAGTATTTT.

V gene TRBV2 combines with J gene TRBJ1-3; D is uncertain. The CDR3 is made up of 12 amino acids. Germline V gives CDR1 SNHLY, CDR2 FYNNEI. With 5 bases removed from V and 6 bases from J, the gap between germline ends came to 8 bases. CDR3 residues: CASSSSPNTIYF. CDR3 in DNA: TGTGCCAGCAGTTCGTCCCCAAACACCATATATTTT.

The rearrangement joins TRBV2 to TRBJ1-1, with TRBD1 matching over 7 bases. The length of the CDR3 is 16 residues. V dropped 3 bases and J dropped 0; count of bases not matched to a gene: 7. CDR1 is SNHLY, CDR2 FYNNEI, per germline. Written as DNA, the CDR3 is TGTGCCAGCAGTGATAACCCGACAGGGTTGAACACTGAAGCTTTCTTT. It yields the protein CASSDNPTGLNTEAFF.

The rearrangement links TRBV11-2 to TRBJ2-7; 7 bases agree with TRBD1. The ends lost 7 bases at V and 3 bases at J; junction bases unmatched: 15. This CDR3 is built from 16 residues. CDR1 SGHAT and CDR2 FQNNGV come from the germline V gene. The CDR3 reads CASTTTGTVNLYEQYF. The CDR3 DNA follows: TGTGCCAGCACGACGACCGGGACAGTCAATCTCTACGAGCAGTACTTC.

The rearrangement links TRBV7-9 to TRBJ2-7, with D uncertain. V lost 1 base and J 2 bases, leaving 6 bases between the germline ends. This CDR3 has 13 residues. Germline lookup yields CDR1 SEHNR and CDR2 FQNEAQ (reference sequence). Written as DNA, the CDR3 is TGTGCCAGCAGCTTAGACGTGGCCTACGAGCAGTACTTC. Its translation: CASSLDVAYEQYF.

The chain couples TRBV9 to TRBJ1-3; D may be TRBD1 (5 bases). Between the trimmed V and J ends, which lost 6 bases and 3 bases, there was a span of 10 bases. Germline CDR1 and CDR2: SGDLS and YYNGEE. CDR3 size: 13 residues. The CDR3 sequence is CASTGDLGNTIYF. The CDR3 DNA is TGTGCCAGCACCGGGGACCTTGGAAACACCATATATTTT.